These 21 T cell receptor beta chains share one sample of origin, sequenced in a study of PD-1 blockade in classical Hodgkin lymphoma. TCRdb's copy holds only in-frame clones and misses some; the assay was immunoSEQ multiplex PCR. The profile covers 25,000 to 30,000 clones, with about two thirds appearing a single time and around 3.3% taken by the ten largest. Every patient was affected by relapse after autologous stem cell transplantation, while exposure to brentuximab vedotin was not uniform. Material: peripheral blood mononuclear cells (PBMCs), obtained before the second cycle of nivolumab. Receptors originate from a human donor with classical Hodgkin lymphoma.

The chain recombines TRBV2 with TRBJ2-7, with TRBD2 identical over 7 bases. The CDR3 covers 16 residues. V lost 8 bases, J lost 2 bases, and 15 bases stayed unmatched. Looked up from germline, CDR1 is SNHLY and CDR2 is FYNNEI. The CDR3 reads CASLKTRAGETYEQYF. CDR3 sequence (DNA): TGTGCCAGCCTAAAGACGCGGGCGGGGGAGACCTACGAGCAGTACTTC.

CDR3 nucleotide sequence: TGTGCCACCAGCAGAGGGGGCAGGGGCTGTTTCTTC. As protein: CATSRGGRGCFF. This sequence joins TRBV15 and TRBJ2-1, with D possibly matching TRBD1 (6 bases). The germline V gene encodes CDR1 LNHNV and CDR2 YYDKDF (reference sequence). The CDR3 has 12 amino acids. Trimming left V 1 base short and J 16 bases short, with 14 bases between.

The CDR3 bases are TGTGCCAGCAGCGTAGGCGCCTCCTACACCTTC. Translated: CASSVGASYTF. V and J are TRBV9 and TRBJ1-2; D is unresolved. The germline CDR1 and CDR2 sequences are SGDLS and YYNGEE. The CDR3 covers 11 residues. The V and J ends lost 0 bases and 10 bases respectively, with 7 bases between them.

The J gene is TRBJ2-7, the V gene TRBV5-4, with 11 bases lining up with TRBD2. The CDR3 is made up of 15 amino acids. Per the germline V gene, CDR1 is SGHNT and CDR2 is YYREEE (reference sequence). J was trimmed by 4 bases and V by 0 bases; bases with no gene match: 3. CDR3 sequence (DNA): TGTGCCAGCAGCTTGGAGGCTAGCGGGGGGTACGAGCAGTACTTC. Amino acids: CASSLEASGGYEQYF.

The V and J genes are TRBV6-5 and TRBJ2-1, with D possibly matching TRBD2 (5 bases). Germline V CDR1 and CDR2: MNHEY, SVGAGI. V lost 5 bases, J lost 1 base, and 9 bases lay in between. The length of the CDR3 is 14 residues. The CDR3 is CASSAGLSYNEQFF. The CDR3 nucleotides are TGTGCCAGCAGTGCAGGACTGTCCTACAATGAGCAGTTCTTC.

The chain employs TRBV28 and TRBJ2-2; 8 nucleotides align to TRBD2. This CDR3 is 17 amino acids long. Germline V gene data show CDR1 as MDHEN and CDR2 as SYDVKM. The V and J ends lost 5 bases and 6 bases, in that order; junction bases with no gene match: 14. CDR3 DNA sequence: TGTGCCAGCAGTGATTTCGGGGGGGCTGAATACGCCGGGGAGCTGTTTTTT. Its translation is CASSDFGGAEYAGELFF.

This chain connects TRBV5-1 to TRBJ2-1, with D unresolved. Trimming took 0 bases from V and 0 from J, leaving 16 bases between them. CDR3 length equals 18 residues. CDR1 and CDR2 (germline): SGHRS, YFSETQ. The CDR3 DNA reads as TGCGCCAGCAGCTTGGACCGCCGAATACATAACTCCTACAATGAGCAGTTCTTC. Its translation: CASSLDRRIHNSYNEQFF.

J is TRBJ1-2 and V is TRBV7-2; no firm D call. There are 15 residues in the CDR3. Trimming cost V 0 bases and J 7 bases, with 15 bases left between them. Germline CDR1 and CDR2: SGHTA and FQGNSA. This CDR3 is CASSLATTGTGGYTF. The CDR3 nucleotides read TGTGCCAGCAGCTTAGCCACTACTGGAACGGGTGGCTACACCTTC.

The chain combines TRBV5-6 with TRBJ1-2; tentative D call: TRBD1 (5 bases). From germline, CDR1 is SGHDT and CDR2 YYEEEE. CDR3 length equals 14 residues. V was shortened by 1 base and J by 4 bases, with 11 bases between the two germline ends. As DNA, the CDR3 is TGTGCCAGCAGCTTGACCGGGGCGGGCTATGGCTACACCTTC. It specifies CASSLTGAGYGYTF.

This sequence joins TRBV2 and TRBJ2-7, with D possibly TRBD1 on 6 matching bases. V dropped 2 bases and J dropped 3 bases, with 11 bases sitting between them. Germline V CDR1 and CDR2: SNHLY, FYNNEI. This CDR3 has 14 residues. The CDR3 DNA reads TGTGCCAGCAGTGAAAGGGGACAAAACTACGAGCAGTACTTC. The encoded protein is CASSERGQNYEQYF.

The CDR3 region has the DNA TGTGCCAGCAGCTTAGTTCAGGGGGAGCAGTTCTTC. This translates into CASSLVQGEQFF. The chain combines TRBV7-8 with TRBJ2-1; a possible D gene is TRBD1 (6 bases). This CDR3 spans 12 amino acids. Germline-derived CDR1 and CDR2 are SGHVS and FQNEAQ. V shed 1 base and J shed 10 bases, with 8 bases lying between them.

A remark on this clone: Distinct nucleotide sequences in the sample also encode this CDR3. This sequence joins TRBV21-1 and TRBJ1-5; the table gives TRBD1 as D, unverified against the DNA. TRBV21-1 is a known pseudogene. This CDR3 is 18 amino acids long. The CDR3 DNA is TGTGCCAGCAGCAAAGCGCCAGGACAGGGGTATCGCAATCAGCCCCAGCATTTT. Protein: CASSKAPGQGYRNQPQHF.

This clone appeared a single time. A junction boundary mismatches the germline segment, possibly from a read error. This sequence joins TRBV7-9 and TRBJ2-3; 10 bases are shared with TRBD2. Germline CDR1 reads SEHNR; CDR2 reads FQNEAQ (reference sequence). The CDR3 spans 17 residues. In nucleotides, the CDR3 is TGTGCCAGCACCTTAGCGGGGGGAATACAATCCACAGATACGCAGTATTTT. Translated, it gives CASTLAGGIQSTDTQYF.

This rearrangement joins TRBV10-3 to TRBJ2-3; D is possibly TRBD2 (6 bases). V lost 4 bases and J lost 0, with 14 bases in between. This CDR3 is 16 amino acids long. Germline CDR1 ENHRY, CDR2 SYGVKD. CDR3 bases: TGTGCCATCAGTGCGGGGGAGCAAATTAGCACAGATACGCAGTATTTT. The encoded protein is CAISAGEQISTDTQYF.

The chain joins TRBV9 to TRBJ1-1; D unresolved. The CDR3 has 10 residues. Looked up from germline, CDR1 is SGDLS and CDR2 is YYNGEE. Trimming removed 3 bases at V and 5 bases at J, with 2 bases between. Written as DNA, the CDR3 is TGTGCCAGCAGCGCTACTGAAGCTTTCTTT. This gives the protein CASSATEAFF.

CDR3 region: CASSFPDRAQETQYF. The DNA of the CDR3 is TGTGCCAGCAGCTTTCCGGACAGGGCCCAAGAGACCCAGTACTTC. This chain uses TRBV7-6 with TRBJ2-5; 8 positions agree with TRBD1. CDR3 length: 15 residues. The germline CDR1 and CDR2 sequences are SGHVS and FNYEAQ. The V and J ends lost 3 bases and 1 base, in that order; junction bases with no gene match: 4.

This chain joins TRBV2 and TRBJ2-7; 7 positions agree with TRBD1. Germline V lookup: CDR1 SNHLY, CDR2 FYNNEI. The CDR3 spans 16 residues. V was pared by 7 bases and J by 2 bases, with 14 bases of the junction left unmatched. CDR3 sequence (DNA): TGTGCCAGCACCCCCTGGGTGACAGGGAACCCCTACGAGCAGTACTTC. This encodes CASTPWVTGNPYEQYF.

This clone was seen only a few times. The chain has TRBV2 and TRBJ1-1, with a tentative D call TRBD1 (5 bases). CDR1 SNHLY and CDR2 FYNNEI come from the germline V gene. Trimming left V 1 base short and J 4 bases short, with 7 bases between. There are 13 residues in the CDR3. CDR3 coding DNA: TGTGCCAGCAGTGAAGGACAGCTCACTGAAGCTTTCTTT. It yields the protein CASSEGQLTEAFF.

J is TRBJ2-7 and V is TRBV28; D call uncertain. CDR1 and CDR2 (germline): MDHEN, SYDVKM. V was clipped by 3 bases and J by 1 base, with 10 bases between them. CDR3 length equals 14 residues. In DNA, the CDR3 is TGTGCCAGCAGTTTTTTGGGCAGTTCCTACGAGCAGTACTTC. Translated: CASSFLGSSYEQYF.

For the CDR3, the DNA is TGTGCCAGCAGCTTATTAGGGGACGAGCAGTACTTC. Amino acid sequence: CASSLLGDEQYF. The V and J genes are TRBV5-4 and TRBJ2-7; D might be TRBD1 (5 bases). Between the trimmed V and J ends, which lost 2 bases and 5 bases, there was a span of 8 bases. Per the germline V gene, CDR1 is SGHNT and CDR2 is YYREEE (reference sequence). The CDR3 has 12 residues.

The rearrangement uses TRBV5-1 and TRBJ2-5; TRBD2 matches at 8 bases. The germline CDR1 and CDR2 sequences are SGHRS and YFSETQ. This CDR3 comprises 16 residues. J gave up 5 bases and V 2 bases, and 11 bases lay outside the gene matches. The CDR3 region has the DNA TGCGCCAGCAGCTTTACCCTCGGGGGGGCTGGCGAGACCCAGTACTTC. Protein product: CASSFTLGGAGETQYF.